These 8 T cell receptor beta chains were all obtained from the same sample, sequenced in a study of identical twins. Via MiXCR, TCRdb re-called the 5' RACE reads, giving one row per CDR3 protein. The table lists a few hundred thousand distinct CDR3 sequences, less than 20% of them singletons. Specimen: naive T cells sorted from blood. These receptors all come from a man in his fifties or sixties in good health.

This clonotype has more than one count but fewer than ten. The rearrangement uses TRBV25-1 and TRBJ2-3; possible D gene TRBD2, 5 bases. The CDR3 has 15 amino acids. V gave up 3 bases and J gave up 0 bases, with 10 bases separating them. Looked up from germline, CDR1 is MGHDK and CDR2 is SYGVNS. As DNA, the CDR3 is TGTGCCAGCAGTGATGGACTCCAGAGCACAGATACGCAGTATTTT. This sequence encodes CASSDGLQSTDTQYF.

This clonotype was detected ten times or more. This chain joins TRBV12-3 or TRBV12-4 and TRBJ2-3; D is unclear. Trimming cost V 5 bases and J 1 base, with 10 bases left between them. The CDR3 has 14 residues. The DNA for the CDR3 is TGTGCCAGCAGTGATGACGAGGGCACAGATACGCAGTATTTT. Its protein is CASSDDEGTDTQYF.

The chain combines TRBV24-1 with TRBJ2-5; 10 nucleotides align to TRBD2. The CDR3 length is 18 residues. With 2 bases clipped from V and 2 bases from J, the junction kept 10 bases outside the gene matches. CDR1 is KGHDR and CDR2 is SFDVKD in the germline V gene. As DNA, the CDR3 is TGTGCCACCAGTGATTCTTATGGGACTAGCGATCCGCAAGAGACCCAGTACTTC. As protein: CATSDSYGTSDPQETQYF.

This clonotype appeared many times. The V call is TRBV20-1, the J call TRBJ2-1; D remains ambiguous. The CDR3 length is 15 residues. The ends were cut back, 6 bases at V and 0 bases at J, with 15 bases in the middle. Germline V CDR1 and CDR2: DFQATT, SNEGSKA (reference sequence). CDR3 protein: CSATEGSNSYNEQFF. The DNA of the CDR3 is TGCAGTGCCACAGAAGGGTCGAACTCCTACAATGAGCAGTTCTTC.

V usage is TRBV25-1 and J usage is TRBJ2-5; 9 positions agree with TRBD1. CDR3 length: 15 amino acids. Looked up from germline, CDR1 is MGHDK and CDR2 is SYGVNS. The trim removed 4 bases at V and 2 bases at J, leaving 5 bases unmatched. CDR3 in DNA: TGTGCCAGCAGTGTGGACAGGGGCCTACAAGAGACCCAGTACTTC. Its translation: CASSVDRGLQETQYF.

The chain has TRBV5-5 and TRBJ2-2; TRBD2 agrees at 8 bases. The CDR3 sequence is 15 residues long. With V trimmed by 4 bases and J by 5 bases, 7 bases remained unmatched. Germline V gene data show CDR1 as SGHKS and CDR2 as YYEKEE (reference sequence). CDR3 protein: CASSPGGPGTGELFF. The CDR3 DNA follows: TGTGCCAGCAGCCCGGGGGGGCCGGGGACCGGGGAGCTGTTTTTT.

This clonotype was counted only a few times. This chain uses TRBV5-1 with TRBJ2-7; 8 positions match TRBD2. The germline gives CDR1 SGHRS, CDR2 YFSETQ. Losses at the gene ends were 5 bases for V and 3 bases for J; bases not matched to a gene: 7. CDR3 size: 14 residues. This chain's CDR3 is CASRVAAGDYEQYF. The CDR3 coding sequence is TGCGCCAGCAGGGTCGCAGCGGGAGACTACGAGCAGTACTTC.

The chain employs TRBV4-3 and TRBJ2-6; D not resolved. The CDR3 has 16 amino acids. The V end lost 0 bases, the J end lost 7 bases, and 13 bases lay between the germline ends. Germline V gives CDR1 LGHNA, CDR2 YSLEER. The CDR3, as DNA: TGCGCCAGCAGCCAAGAAGTTAGGCCACCAGCCAACGTCCTGACTTTC. It is translated as CASSQEVRPPANVLTF.